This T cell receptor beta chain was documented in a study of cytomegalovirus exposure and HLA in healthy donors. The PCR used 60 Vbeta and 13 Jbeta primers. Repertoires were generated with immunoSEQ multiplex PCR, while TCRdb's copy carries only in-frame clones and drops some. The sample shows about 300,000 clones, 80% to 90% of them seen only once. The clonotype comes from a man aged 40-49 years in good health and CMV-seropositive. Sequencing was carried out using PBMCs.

CDR3 in amino acids: CASSSPGQVDYGYTF. CDR3 bases: TGTGCCAGCAGTTCCCCGGGACAGGTCGACTATGGCTACACCTTC. The chain joins TRBV28 to TRBJ1-2; 8 bases agree with TRBD1. The CDR3 consists of 15 residues. CDR1 is MDHEN, CDR2 SYDVKM, per germline. V lost 4 bases and J lost 3; bases outside the gene matches: 7.